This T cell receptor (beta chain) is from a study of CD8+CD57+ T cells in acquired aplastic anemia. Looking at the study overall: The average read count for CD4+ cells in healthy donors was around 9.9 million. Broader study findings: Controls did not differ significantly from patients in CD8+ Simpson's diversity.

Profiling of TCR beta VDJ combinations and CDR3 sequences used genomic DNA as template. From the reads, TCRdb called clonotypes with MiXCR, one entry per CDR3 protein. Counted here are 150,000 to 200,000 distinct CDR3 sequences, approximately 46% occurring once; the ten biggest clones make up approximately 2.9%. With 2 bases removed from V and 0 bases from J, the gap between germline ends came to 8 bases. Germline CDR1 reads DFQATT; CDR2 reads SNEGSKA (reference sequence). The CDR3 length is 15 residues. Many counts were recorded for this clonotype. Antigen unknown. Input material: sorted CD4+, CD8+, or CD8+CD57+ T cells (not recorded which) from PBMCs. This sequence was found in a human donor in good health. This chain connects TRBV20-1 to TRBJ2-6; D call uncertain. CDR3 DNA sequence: TGCAGTGCTAGACACCGGAACTCTGGGGCCAACGTCCTGACTTTC. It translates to CSARHRNSGANVLTF.